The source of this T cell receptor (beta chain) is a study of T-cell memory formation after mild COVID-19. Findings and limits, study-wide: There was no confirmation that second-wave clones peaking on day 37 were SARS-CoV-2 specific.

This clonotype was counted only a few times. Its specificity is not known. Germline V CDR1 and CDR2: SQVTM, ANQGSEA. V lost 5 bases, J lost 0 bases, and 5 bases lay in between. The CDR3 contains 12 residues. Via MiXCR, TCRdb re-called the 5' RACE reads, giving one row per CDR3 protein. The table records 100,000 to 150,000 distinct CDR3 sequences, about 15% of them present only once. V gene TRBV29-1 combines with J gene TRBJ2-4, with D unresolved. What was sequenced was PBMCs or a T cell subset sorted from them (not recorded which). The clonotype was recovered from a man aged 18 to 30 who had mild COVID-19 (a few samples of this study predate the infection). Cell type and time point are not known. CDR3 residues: CSVTLAKNIQYF. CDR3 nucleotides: TGCAGCGTTACATTAGCCAAAAACATTCAGTACTTC.